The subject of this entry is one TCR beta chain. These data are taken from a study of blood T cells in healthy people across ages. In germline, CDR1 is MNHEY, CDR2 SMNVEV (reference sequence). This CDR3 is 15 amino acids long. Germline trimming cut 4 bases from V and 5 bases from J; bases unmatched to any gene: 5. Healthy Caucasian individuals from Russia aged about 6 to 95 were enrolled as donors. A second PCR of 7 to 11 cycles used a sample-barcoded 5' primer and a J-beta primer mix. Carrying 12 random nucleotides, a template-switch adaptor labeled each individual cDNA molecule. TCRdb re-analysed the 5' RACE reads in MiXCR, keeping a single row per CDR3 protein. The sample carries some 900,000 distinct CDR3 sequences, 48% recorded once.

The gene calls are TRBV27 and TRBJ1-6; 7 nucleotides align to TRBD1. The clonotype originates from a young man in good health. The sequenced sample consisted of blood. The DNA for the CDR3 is TGTGCCAGCAGTTCAGGGGGTTATGATAATTCACCCCTCCACTTT. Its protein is CASSSGGYDNSPLHF.